This TCR beta chain was recovered during a study of blood T cell repertoires in COVID-19 (dated by TCRdb to about 2020). Background on the whole study: The collaborator samples originated in the United States, Italy and Spain and spanned the acute and convalescent phases of COVID-19. The prospective study material was composed of cDNA or gDNA derived from T cells, B-cell-depleted T cells, or PBMCs. The repertoires were released in a freely available public database meant as a resource for research on the immune response to SARS-CoV-2. The samples were drawn from two sources: the first 160 participants of the ongoing ImmuneRACE study, and 950 to 1,500 subjects contributed by 6 global collaborators. Where HLA class I and class II types were available, the types were taken from metadata supplied by the sample provider, not from assay-based typing. Sample metadata almost always included a de-identified subject ID, COVID-19 status, age in years and sex. Subjects who had been exposed to COVID-19, were actively infected with it, or had recovered from it provided the deeply sampled blood TCRbeta repertoires that made up the dataset. Study-wide findings and limitations: The amount of clinical and demographic metadata varied by source and participant and was provided uncurated.

Participants in the prospective study were aged about 18 to 89 years, lived in some 24 United States geographic areas, and enrolled through a virtual design. In the prospective study, cohorts were assigned on the basis of participant-reported clinical history obtained from a screening survey and a study questionnaire. Recovered participants in ImmuneRACE Cohort 3 were defined as having two consecutive negative NP/OP PCR tests, clearance from a healthcare professional, or resolution of symptoms. Mobile phlebotomists in the prospective study collected whole blood, serum and a nasopharyngeal or oropharyngeal swab from every participant. Additional blood draws and questionnaires over an approximately two-month period could optionally be provided by prospective study participants. Blood samples from the prospective study were shipped frozen or at room temperature prior to DNA extraction. The immunoSEQ Assay, a bias-controlled multiplex PCR, was used to amplify TCRbeta CDR3 regions from genomic DNA. The authors' analysis ran thus. The number of nucleated cells in each sample was estimated by amplification of reference gene primers within the assay. Sequence reads were collapsed and filtered to measure the absolute abundance of every unique TCRbeta CDR3 rearrangement. For each sample, productive Simpson clonality was calculated as the square root of Simpson's diversity index across productive rearrangements. Drawn from immuneACCESS, this table holds only the in-frame rearrangements with V and J called that TCRdb kept. Clones are partly lost; checked studies trace under half to an unresolved V gene and leave the rest unexplained. V, J and clone size were drawn from that table, and D and trimming were deduced from the DNA. The sample table lists around 280,000 clones, around 88% of them with a count of one. In total, the top ten clones hold approximately 5.7% of the sample.

A remark on this clone: The antigen it binds to is not known. Per-base qualities were not stored, and no clone one base away is much larger.

The CDR3 goes from the cysteine to the phenylalanine over 12 residues. Just the 36-base CDR3 DNA is kept, in frame starting at base 1. V lost 3 bases and J lost 6 bases, and the count of bases not matched to a germline gene is 1. CDR1 SGHRS and CDR2 YFSETQ are derived from the germline V gene. This clonotype was sampled from a woman aged 40 to 50 who had recovered from COVID-19. Sequencing used PBMCs or T cells enriched from blood (not recorded which). The V and J genes are TRBV5-1 and TRBJ2-7; 9 of the junction bases match TRBD1. The CDR3 region: CASSSGQGEQYF. The nucleotide sequence is given as TGCGCCAGCAGCTCGGGACAGGGCGAGCAGTACTTC.